These 6 T cell receptor beta chains were all obtained from the same sample, sequenced in a study of blood T cell repertoires in COVID-19. Assay used: immunoSEQ multiplex PCR; TCRdb lists only in-frame clones, some missing. The sample has about 90,000 clones; around four fifths are singletons. The sample was peripheral blood. These receptor sequences come from a woman aged 70-85 years with active or convalescent COVID-19.

The rearrangement uses TRBV7-2 and TRBJ2-5, with 10 bases lining up with TRBD1. There are 14 residues in the CDR3. CDR1 is SGHTA, CDR2 FQGNSA, per germline. Unmatched junction bases numbered 3, after V lost 4 bases and J lost 4 bases. The CDR3 DNA reads TGTGCCAGCAGCTGGGACAGGGGCGGAGAGACCCAGTACTTC. Its protein product is CASSWDRGGETQYF.

This clone was counted only a few times. CDR3 sequence: CASSWVGRNTEAFF. CDR3 DNA sequence: TGTGCCAGCAGCTGGGTGGGCAGGAACACTGAAGCTTTCTTT. The genes are TRBV6-2 or TRBV6-3 and TRBJ1-1; D is uncertain. V was clipped by 6 bases and J by 1 base, with 12 bases between them. This CDR3 contains 14 residues. CDR1 is MNHEY, CDR2 SVGEGT, per germline.

The chain uses TRBV5-1 and TRBJ1-2, with D maybe TRBD1 (5 bases). The CDR3 spans 12 residues. CDR1 and CDR2 (germline): SGHRS, YFSETQ. With 4 bases removed from V and 8 bases from J, the gap between germline ends came to 12 bases. The DNA of the CDR3 is TGCGCCAGCAGCGAAGGGGATCGGGGCTACACCTTC. It codes for CASSEGDRGYTF.

The chain recombines TRBV7-2 with TRBJ2-4; 10 bases align to TRBD1. CDR1 is SGHTA, CDR2 FQGNSA, per germline. This CDR3 contains 14 residues. V shed 5 bases, J shed 9 bases, and the junction held 7 bases outside the gene matches. This CDR3 reads CASSPRQGAGIQYF. CDR3 bases: TGTGCCAGCAGCCCCCGACAGGGGGCCGGCATTCAGTACTTC.

The rearrangement uses TRBV6-2 or TRBV6-3 and TRBJ1-2; TRBD1 matches 7 bases. Germline V gene data show CDR1 as MNHEY and CDR2 as SVGEGT. The CDR3 consists of 16 residues. V dropped 6 bases and J dropped 0; count of bases not matched to a gene: 10. The CDR3 protein is CASSHEWGQPNYGYTF. In DNA form, the CDR3 reads TGTGCCAGCAGCCACGAGTGGGGACAGCCTAACTATGGCTACACCTTC.

The V gene is TRBV19, the J gene TRBJ1-5, with 8 bases matching TRBD1. CDR1 and CDR2 (germline): LNHDA, SQIVND (reference sequence). Trimming took 4 bases from V and 4 from J; bases not matched to a gene: 9. The CDR3 is made up of 16 amino acids. The CDR3 region has the DNA TGTGCCAGTAGTACCACGACAGGGGTTGGAAATCAGCCCCAGCATTTT. Protein product: CASSTTTGVGNQPQHF.